This T cell receptor (beta chain) was found in a study of shared clonotypes between healthy human individuals. Study-wide points: All-four-donor shared clonotypes had higher generation probabilities than non-shared clonotypes did. The naive CD4 repertoires of a few donors were compared, and around 4.7% of clonotypes were shared.

The CDR3 sequence is 17 residues long. Per germline, CDR1 LNHNV and CDR2 YYDKDF (reference sequence). The ends were cut back, 0 bases at V and 6 bases at J, with 21 bases in the middle. The authors distributed each subset's genomic DNA evenly over several immunoSEQ plates. The data were produced by immunoSEQ multiplex PCR, yet TCRdb's version contains in-frame clones alone and is incomplete. The data contain around 2.1 million clones, 90% to 95% of them singletons. Regarding this clone: Its antigen is unidentified.

Naive CD8 populations comprised CD45RO-negative cells positively selected for CCR7, excluding terminally differentiated effector memory CD45RA+ cells. J is TRBJ2-7 and V is TRBV15; D is ambiguous. The TCR sequence derives from a man in his late teens or twenties in good health. Some clones in this sample may be carry-over from other donors' samples. Sequencing input: naive CD8+ T cells from PBMCs. The CDR3: CATSRDVALTPGGEQYF. As DNA, the CDR3 is TGTGCCACCAGCAGAGATGTGGCACTAACCCCCGGCGGCGAGCAGTACTTC.